This T cell receptor beta chain was recorded in a study of cytomegalovirus exposure and HLA in healthy donors. Donors were nominally healthy when sampled, though unrecorded immune exposures were likely. With 60 Vbeta and 13 Jbeta primers, the PCR was carried out. Generated by immunoSEQ multiplex PCR, the TCRdb table keeps only in-frame clones and is missing some. The sample lists 160,000 or so clones, around 69% occurring once. Notes on the study in general: Because they were indistinguishable, some V segments, including TRBV6-2 and TRBV6-3, were excluded. TCR beta V- and J-gene trimming was later associated with a missense DCLRE1C variant.

This clone was seen more than once but under ten times. What it binds is not known. The V end lost 0 bases, the J end lost 3 bases, and 15 bases lay between the germline ends. The CDR3 sequence is 16 residues long. Germline values: CDR1 MGHRA, CDR2 YSYEKL. V gene TRBV4-1 combines with J gene TRBJ2-7; possibly TRBD1 for D (6 bases). The receptor's source is a man aged 60-69 years in good health and CMV-seronegative. The material sequenced was PBMCs. This chain's CDR3 is CASSQDPDSSFYEQYF. In nucleotides, the CDR3 is TGCGCCAGCAGCCAAGATCCGGACAGTTCCTTCTACGAGCAGTACTTC.